This TCR beta chain appears in the sequencing data of a study of a mutant IDH1 vaccine in newly diagnosed glioma. Study at large: Vaccination started 4-6 weeks after radiotherapy alone, or with temozolomide cycles.

The V and J ends lost 4 bases and 2 bases, in that order; junction bases with no gene match: 10. The CDR3 consists of 17 residues. Germline V lookup: CDR1 LNHDA, CDR2 SQIVND (reference sequence). TCRdb's copy holds only in-frame clones and misses some; the assay was immunoSEQ multiplex PCR. The table has approximately 76,000 clones, roughly 90% seen once. Time point denoted: week 5, during vaccination. Topical imiquimod was applied with each vaccine dose, which held 300 ug of mutant IDH1 20-mer peptide. Note on this clone: Its antigen remains unknown.

This receptor was obtained from a woman aged 45-65 years with glioma. The sequencing used PBMCs, collected from a glioma patient whose treatment included an IDH1 peptide vaccine. The V and J genes are TRBV19 and TRBJ2-1, with 8 bases matching TRBD2. Written as DNA, the CDR3 is TGTGCCAGTAGTACCCCGGCTGGGCGGGAGGCCTACAATGAGCAGTTCTTC. It specifies CASSTPAGREAYNEQFF.